This TCR beta chain was recorded in a study of CD8 T cells in ankylosing spondylitis. Remarks on this clonotype: No antigen is known for it.

The CDR3 spans 16 residues. With V trimmed by 5 bases and J by 2 bases, 7 bases remained unmatched. Per germline, CDR1 SGHVS and CDR2 FQNEAQ. Notes on the study in general: In synovial fluid and blood from reactive arthritis, some motif variants were previously reported. CD8+ cells made up the disease-linked clones, which were relatively rare in peripheral blood. Seemingly distinctive of ankylosing spondylitis blood was a TCR beta motif formed by eight highly homologous variants.

Each TCR beta library was made by quantitative 5'-RACE that incorporated molecular barcodes. TCRdb processed the 5' RACE reads anew with MiXCR; each CDR3 protein has one entry. The sample includes 100,000 or so distinct CDR3 sequences, roughly 10% of them seen just once. Sequences were obtained from blood, either unsorted or a sorted T cell fraction (not recorded which). J is TRBJ1-5 and V is TRBV7-8; 9 bases align to TRBD1. The sequence was obtained from a male donor with ankylosing spondylitis. The CDR3 sequence: CASSPGQGSGNQPQHF. DNA for the CDR3: TGTGCCAGCAGCCCAGGACAGGGGTCCGGCAATCAGCCCCAGCATTTT.